This T cell receptor beta chain was obtained from a study of blood T cell repertoires in COVID-19. Study overall: The cDNA or gDNA used as material had been derived from T cells, B-cell-depleted T cells, or PBMCs.

The CDR3 sequence is 17 residues long. Unmatched junction bases numbered 3, after V lost 3 bases and J lost 0 bases. Germline V gene lookup returns CDR1 SGHVS and CDR2 FQNEAQ. Original handling: Amplifying reference gene primers gave estimates of nucleated cell counts. Method: immunoSEQ multiplex PCR; TCRdb's copy keeps in-frame clones and lacks some. Clone size and the V and J calls come from that table; the DNA yielded D and trimming. This table has about 140,000 clones, about 91% appearing once. This clone was detected once. The rearrangement uses TRBV7-8 and TRBJ2-2, with TRBD2 matching over 11 bases. The sequencing input was peripheral blood. The sequence was collected from a woman aged 55-70 years with acute or convalescent COVID-19. CDR3 sequence: CASSLSSGGPNTGELFF. The CDR3 DNA sequence: TGTGCCAGCAGCTTGTCTAGCGGGGGGCCGAACACCGGGGAGCTGTTTTTT.